A single T cell receptor (beta chain) is shown here with its context. CDR1 and CDR2 (germline): SEHNR, FQNEAQ (reference sequence). The CDR3 runs 14 residues. Trimming removed 3 bases from V and 10 bases from J, with 16 bases in between. The sample is drawn from a study of blood T cell repertoires in COVID-19. Only in-frame clones appear in the TCRdb table, and some are missing; sequencing was by immunoSEQ multiplex PCR. The sample shows 120,000 to 150,000 clones, 75% to 85% of them seen only once. The gene calls are TRBV7-9 and TRBJ2-1; the D gene is possibly TRBD2 (6 bases). The receptor's source is a woman between 45 and 60 years old with acute or convalescent COVID-19. Sequenced: peripheral blood. The DNA of the CDR3 is TGTGCCAGCAGCTTCGCTTCTCGGGAGCGGGAGCAGTTCTTC. Encoded protein: CASSFASREREQFF.